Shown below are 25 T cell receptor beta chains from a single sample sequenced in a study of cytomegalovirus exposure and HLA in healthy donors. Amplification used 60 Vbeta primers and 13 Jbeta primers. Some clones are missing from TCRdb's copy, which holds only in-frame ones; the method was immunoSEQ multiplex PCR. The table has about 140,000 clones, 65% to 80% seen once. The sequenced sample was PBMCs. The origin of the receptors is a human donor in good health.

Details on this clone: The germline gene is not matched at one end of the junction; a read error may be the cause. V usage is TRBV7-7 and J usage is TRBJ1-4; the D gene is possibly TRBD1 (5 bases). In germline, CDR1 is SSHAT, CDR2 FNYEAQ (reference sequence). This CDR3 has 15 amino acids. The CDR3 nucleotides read TGTGCTAGCAGCCCCAACCCGGGGGGGAATGAAAAACTGTTTTTT. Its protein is CASSPNPGGNEKLFF.

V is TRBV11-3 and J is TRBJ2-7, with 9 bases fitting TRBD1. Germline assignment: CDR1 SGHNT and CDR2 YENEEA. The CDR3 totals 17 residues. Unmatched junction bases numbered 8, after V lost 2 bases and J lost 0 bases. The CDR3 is CASSLYTGQGYSYEQYF. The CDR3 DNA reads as TGTGCCAGCAGCTTATATACGGGACAGGGTTACTCCTACGAGCAGTACTTC.

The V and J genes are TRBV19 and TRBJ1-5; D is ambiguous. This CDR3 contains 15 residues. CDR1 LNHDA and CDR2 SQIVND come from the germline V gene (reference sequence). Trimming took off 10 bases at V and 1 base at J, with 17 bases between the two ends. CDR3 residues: CATRPRGRSNQPQHF. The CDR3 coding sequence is TGTGCCACTCGACCTCGCGGGAGGAGCAATCAGCCCCAGCATTTT.

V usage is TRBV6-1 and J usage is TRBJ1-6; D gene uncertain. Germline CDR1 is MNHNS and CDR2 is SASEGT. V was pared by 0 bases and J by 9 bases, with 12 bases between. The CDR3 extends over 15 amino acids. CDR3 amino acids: CASSEAESSSSPLHF. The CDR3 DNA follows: TGTGCCAGCAGTGAAGCGGAGAGCTCTAGTTCACCCCTCCACTTT.

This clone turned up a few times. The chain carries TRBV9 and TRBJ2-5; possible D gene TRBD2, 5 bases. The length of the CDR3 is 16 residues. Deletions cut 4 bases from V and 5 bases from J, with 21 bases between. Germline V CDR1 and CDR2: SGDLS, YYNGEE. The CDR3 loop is CASSPRGSLIGETQYF. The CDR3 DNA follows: TGTGCCAGCAGCCCCCGGGGTAGTTTAATTGGGGAGACCCAGTACTTC.

The CDR3, as DNA: TGTGCCAGTCACCTTAGACAGGGTTTGGGCGAGCAGTACTTC. This codes for CASHLRQGLGEQYF. This chain connects TRBV27 to TRBJ2-7, with 7 bases matching TRBD1. From germline, CDR1 is MNHEY and CDR2 SMNVEV (reference sequence). The CDR3 runs 14 residues. V was clipped by 9 bases and J by 6 bases; unmatched bases: 14.

CDR3 sequence (DNA): TGTGCCAGCAGCTTAGACGGTCCCTATGGCTACACCTTC. Its protein is CASSLDGPYGYTF. The V call is TRBV7-9, the J call TRBJ1-2; D is unclear. CDR1 and CDR2 (germline): SEHNR, FQNEAQ (reference sequence). The CDR3 loop spans 13 amino acids. V lost 1 base, J lost 4 bases, and 7 bases lay in between.

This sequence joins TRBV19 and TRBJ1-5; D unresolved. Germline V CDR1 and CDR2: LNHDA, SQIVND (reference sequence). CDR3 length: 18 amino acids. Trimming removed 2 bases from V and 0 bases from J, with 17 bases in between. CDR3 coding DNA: TGTGCCAGTAGTATAAGTAAAGAGGGAATCCATAGCAATCAGCCCCAGCATTTT. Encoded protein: CASSISKEGIHSNQPQHF.

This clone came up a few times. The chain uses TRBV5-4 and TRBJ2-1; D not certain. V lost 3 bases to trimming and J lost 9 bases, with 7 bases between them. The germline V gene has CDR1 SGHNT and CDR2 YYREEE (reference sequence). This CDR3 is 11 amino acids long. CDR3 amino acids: CASSSPREQFF. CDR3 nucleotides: TGTGCCAGCAGCTCCCCCCGTGAGCAGTTCTTC.

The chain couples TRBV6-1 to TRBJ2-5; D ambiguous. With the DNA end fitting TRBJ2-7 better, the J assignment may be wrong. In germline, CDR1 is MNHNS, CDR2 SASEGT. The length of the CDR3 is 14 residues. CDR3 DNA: TGTGCCAGCAGTGCCGGGTTAACGCCCTACGAGCAGTACTTC. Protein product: CASSAGLTPYEQYF.

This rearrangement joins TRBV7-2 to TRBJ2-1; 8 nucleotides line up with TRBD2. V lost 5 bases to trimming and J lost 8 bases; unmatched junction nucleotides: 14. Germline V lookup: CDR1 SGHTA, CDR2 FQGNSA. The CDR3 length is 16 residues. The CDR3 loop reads CASSDPGLGVLDEQFF. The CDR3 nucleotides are TGTGCCAGCAGCGATCCGGGACTAGGAGTCTTGGATGAGCAGTTCTTC.

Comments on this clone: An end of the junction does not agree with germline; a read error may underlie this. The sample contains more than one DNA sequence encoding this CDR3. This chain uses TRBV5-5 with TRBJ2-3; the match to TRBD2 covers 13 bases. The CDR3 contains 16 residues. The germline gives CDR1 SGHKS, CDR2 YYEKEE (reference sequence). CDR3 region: CASSLALAGGADTQYF. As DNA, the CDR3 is TGTGCTAGCAGCTTGGCACTAGCGGGAGGGGCAGATACGCAGTATTTT.

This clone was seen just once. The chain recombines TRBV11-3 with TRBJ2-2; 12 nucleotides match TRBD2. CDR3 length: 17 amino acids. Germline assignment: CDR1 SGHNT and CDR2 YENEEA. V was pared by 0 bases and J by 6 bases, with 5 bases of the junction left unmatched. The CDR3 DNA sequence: TGTGCCAGCAGCTTAGAAGGCCGACTAGCGGGAGCCGGGGAGCTGTTTTTT. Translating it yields CASSLEGRLAGAGELFF.

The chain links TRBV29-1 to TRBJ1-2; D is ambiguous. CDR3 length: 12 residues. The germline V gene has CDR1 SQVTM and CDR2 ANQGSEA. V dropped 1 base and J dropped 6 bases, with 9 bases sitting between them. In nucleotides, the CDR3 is TGCAGCGTTGAAGGTGGGCAGCATGGCTACACCTTC. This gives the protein CSVEGGQHGYTF.

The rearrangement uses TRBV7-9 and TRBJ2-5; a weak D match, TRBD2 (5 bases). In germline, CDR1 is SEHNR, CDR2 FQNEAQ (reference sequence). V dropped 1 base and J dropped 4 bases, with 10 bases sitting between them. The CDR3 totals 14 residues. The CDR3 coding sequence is TGTGCCAGCAGCTTAGATCCGGGATCAGAGACCCAGTACTTC. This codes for CASSLDPGSETQYF.

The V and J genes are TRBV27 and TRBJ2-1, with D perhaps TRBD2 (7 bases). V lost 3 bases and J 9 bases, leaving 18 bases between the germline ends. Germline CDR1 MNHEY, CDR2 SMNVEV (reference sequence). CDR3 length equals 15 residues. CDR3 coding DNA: TGTGCCAGCAGTTTTCCCACCGGACTAGGGGGTGAGCAGTTCTTC. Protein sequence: CASSFPTGLGGEQFF.

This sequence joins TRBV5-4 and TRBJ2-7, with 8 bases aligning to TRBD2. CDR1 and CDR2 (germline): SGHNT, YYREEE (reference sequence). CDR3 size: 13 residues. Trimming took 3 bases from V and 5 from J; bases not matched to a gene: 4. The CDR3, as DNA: TGTGCCAGCAGCTATAGCGGGGCCCACGAGCAGTACTTC. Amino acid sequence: CASSYSGAHEQYF.

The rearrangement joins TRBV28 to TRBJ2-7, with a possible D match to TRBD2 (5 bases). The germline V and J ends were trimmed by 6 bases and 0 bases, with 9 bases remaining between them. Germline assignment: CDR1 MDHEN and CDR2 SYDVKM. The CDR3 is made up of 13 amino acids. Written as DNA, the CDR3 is TGTGCCAGCAGACCCGGGGTCTCCTACGAGCAGTACTTC. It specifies CASRPGVSYEQYF.

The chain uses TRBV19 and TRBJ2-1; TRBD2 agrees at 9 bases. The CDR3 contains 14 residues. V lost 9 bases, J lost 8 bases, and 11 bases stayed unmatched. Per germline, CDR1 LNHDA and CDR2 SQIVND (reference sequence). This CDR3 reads CASKRASGTHEQFF. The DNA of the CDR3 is TGTGCCAGCAAGCGGGCTAGCGGGACGCATGAGCAGTTCTTC.

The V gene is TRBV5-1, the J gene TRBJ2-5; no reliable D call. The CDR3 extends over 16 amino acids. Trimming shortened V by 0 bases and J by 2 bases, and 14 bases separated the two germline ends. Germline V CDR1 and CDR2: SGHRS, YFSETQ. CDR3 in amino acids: CASSLGHLTYQETQYF. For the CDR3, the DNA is TGCGCCAGCAGCTTGGGACACCTTACATATCAAGAGACCCAGTACTTC.

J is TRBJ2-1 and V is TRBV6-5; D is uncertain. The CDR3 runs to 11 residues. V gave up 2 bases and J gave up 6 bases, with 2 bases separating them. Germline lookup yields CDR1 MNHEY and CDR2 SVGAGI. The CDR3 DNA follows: TGTGCCAGCAGTTACCGCAATGAGCAGTTCTTC. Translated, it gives CASSYRNEQFF.

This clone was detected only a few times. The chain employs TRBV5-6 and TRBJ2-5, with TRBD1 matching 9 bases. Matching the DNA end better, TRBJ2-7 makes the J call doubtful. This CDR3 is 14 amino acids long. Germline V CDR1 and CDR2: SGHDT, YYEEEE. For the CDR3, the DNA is TGTGCCAGCAGCTTACGACAGGGGGCCTACGAGCAGTACTTC. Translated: CASSLRQGAYEQYF.

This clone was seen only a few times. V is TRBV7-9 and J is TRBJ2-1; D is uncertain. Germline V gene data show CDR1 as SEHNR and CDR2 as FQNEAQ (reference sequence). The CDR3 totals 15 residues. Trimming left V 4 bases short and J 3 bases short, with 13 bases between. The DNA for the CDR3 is TGTGCCAGCAGCTCCTCCGGCGGCCGCTACAATGAGCAGTTCTTC. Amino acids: CASSSSGGRYNEQFF. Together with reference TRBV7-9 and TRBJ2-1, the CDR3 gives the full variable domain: DTGVSQNPRHKITKRGQNVTFRCDPISEHNRLYWYRQTLGQGPEFLTYFQNEAQLEKSRLLSDRFSAERPKGSFSTLEIQRTEQGDSAMYLCASSSSGGRYNEQFFGPGTRLTVL.

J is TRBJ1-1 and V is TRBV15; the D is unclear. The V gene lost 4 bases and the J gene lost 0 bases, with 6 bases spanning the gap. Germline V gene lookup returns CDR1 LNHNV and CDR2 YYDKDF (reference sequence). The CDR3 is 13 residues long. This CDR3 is CATSILMNTEAFF. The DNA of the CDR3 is TGTGCCACCAGCATACTCATGAACACTGAAGCTTTCTTT.

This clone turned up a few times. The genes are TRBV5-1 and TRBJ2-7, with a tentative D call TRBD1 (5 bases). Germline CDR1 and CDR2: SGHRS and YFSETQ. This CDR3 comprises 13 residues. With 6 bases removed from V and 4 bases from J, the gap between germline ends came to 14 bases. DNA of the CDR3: TGCGCCAGCAATGCCGACAACAGGTACGAGCAGTACTTC. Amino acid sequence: CASNADNRYEQYF.